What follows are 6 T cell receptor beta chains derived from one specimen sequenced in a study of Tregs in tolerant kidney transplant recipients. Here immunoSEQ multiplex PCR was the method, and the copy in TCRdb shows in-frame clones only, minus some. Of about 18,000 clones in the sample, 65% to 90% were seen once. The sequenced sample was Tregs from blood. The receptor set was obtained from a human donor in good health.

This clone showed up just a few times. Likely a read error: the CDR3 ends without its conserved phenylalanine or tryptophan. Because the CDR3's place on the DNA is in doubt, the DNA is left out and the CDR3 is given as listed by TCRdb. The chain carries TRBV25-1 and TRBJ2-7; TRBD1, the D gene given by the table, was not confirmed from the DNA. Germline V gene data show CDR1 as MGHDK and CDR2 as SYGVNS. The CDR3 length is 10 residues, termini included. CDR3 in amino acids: CASSLQGIRD.

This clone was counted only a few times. The CDR3 coding sequence is TGTGCCAGCAGCTTACTACTAGCGGGGTTTTACAATGAGCAGTTCTTC. Translation gives CASSLLLAGFYNEQFF. The chain carries TRBV7-2 and TRBJ2-1, with 10 bases lining up with TRBD2. Germline trimming cut 2 bases from V and 4 bases from J; bases unmatched to any gene: 5. Germline V gene sequence: CDR1 SGHTA, CDR2 FQGNSA. The CDR3 length is 16 residues.

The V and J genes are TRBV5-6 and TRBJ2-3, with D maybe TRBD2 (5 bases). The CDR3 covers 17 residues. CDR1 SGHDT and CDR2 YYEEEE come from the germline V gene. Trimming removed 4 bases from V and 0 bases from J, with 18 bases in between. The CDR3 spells CASSPLGFGDSTDTQYF. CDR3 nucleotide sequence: TGTGCCAGCAGCCCCCTGGGGTTCGGGGATAGCACAGATACGCAGTATTTT. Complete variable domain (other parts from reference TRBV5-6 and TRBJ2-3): DAGVTQSPTHLIKTRGQQVTLRCSPKSGHDTVSWYQQALGQGPQFIFQYYEEEERQRGNFPDRFSGHQFPNYSSELNVNALLLGDSALYLCASSPLGFGDSTDTQYFGPGTRLTVL.

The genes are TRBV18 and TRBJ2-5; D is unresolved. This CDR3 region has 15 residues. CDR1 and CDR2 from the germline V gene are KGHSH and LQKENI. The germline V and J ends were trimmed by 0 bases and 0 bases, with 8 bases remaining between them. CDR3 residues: CASSPPTANQETQYF. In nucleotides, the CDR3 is TGTGCCAGCTCACCACCGACGGCAAACCAAGAGACCCAGTACTTC.

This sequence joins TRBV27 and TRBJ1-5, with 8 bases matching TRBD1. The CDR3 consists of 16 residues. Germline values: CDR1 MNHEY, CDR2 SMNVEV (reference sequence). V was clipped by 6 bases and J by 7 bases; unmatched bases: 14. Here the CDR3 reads CASSRDRPLPDQPQHF. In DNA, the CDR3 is TGTGCCAGCAGCCGGGACAGGCCGCTTCCTGACCAGCCCCAGCATTTT.

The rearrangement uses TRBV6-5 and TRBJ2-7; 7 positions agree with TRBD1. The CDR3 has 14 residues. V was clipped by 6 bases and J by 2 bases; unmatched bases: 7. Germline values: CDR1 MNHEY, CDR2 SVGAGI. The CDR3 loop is CASRIGQVTYEQYF. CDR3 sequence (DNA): TGTGCCAGCAGGATCGGACAGGTCACCTACGAGCAGTACTTC.